What follows are 10 T cell receptor beta chains derived from one specimen sequenced in a study of cytomegalovirus exposure and HLA in healthy donors. It was with 60 Vbeta and 13 Jbeta primers that the PCR ran. The data were produced by immunoSEQ multiplex PCR, yet TCRdb's version contains in-frame clones alone and is incomplete. The sample carries 150,000 to 200,000 clones, 79% recorded once. The sequenced sample was PBMCs. Receptors originate from a woman aged 45-60 years in good health and CMV-seronegative.

This chain joins TRBV7-2 and TRBJ2-7; 9 bases are a match to TRBD1. This CDR3 is built from 16 residues. Trimming took 2 bases from V and 3 from J; bases not matched to a gene: 8. Germline V gives CDR1 SGHTA, CDR2 FQGNSA. The CDR3 region is CASSLMAGTGSYEQYF. The CDR3 nucleotides read TGTGCCAGCAGCTTAATGGCCGGGACAGGGAGCTACGAGCAGTACTTC.

The V call is TRBV6-6, the J call TRBJ1-5; possibly TRBD1 for D (6 bases). The CDR3 runs 15 residues. Germline CDR1 reads MNHNY; CDR2 reads SVGAGI (reference sequence). The germline V and J ends were trimmed by 4 bases and 4 bases, with 14 bases remaining between them. For the CDR3, the DNA is TGTGCCAGCAGTTTACTCGGACAGACTAATCAGCCCCAGCATTTT. The encoded protein is CASSLLGQTNQPQHF.

The rearrangement uses TRBV28 and TRBJ2-1, with 9 bases that match TRBD1. Germline lookup yields CDR1 MDHEN and CDR2 SYDVKM. CDR3 length: 14 amino acids. V lost 5 bases to trimming and J lost 7 bases; unmatched junction nucleotides: 6. CDR3 nucleotides: TGTGCCAGCAGTGAGGACAGGGGTGTAAATGAGCAGTTCTTC. Translating gives CASSEDRGVNEQFF. Full variable domain (rest looked up from reference TRBV28 and TRBJ2-1): DVKVTQSSRYLVKRTGEKVFLECVQDMDHENMFWYRQDPGLGLRLIYFSYDVKMKEKGDIPEGYSVSREKKERFSLILESASTNQTSMYLCASSEDRGVNEQFFGPGTRLTVL.

This chain connects TRBV30 to TRBJ2-3; 8 positions match TRBD1. CDR3 length: 12 amino acids. The junction had 1 base not matched to a gene; V was cut back by 4 bases and J by 4 bases. CDR1 is GTSNPN, CDR2 SVGIG, per germline (reference sequence). CDR3 DNA: TGTGCCTGGATACAGGGGGCAGATACGCAGTATTTT. The encoded protein is CAWIQGADTQYF.

This chain connects TRBV6-6 to TRBJ2-3, with 8 bases lining up with TRBD2. The CDR3 totals 15 residues. Germline-derived CDR1 and CDR2 are MNHNY and SVGAGI (reference sequence). The V segment lost 10 bases and the J segment 1 base; nucleotides outside the gene matches: 10. CDR3 nucleotides: TGTGCCACCTGCCTCAGCGGGAGAGGCACAGATACGCAGTATTTT. This translates into CATCLSGRGTDTQYF.

The chain uses TRBV7-9 and TRBJ1-5, with D perhaps matching TRBD1 (5 bases). There are 14 residues in the CDR3. Germline values: CDR1 SEHNR, CDR2 FQNEAQ (reference sequence). V was shortened by 5 bases and J by 4 bases, with 12 bases between the two germline ends. CDR3 residues: CASSPGLQNQPQHF. DNA of the CDR3: TGTGCCAGCAGCCCGGGACTCCAGAATCAGCCCCAGCATTTT.

J is TRBJ1-5 and V is TRBV2, with 10 bases aligning to TRBD1. The CDR3 runs 19 residues. V trimming: 6 bases; J trimming: 6 bases; junction bases outside the gene matches: 20. Germline CDR1 is SNHLY and CDR2 is FYNNEI. The CDR3 spells CASSFSGTGAVQFSQPQHF. The CDR3 DNA reads as TGTGCCAGCAGCTTCTCCGGGACAGGGGCTGTCCAATTCAGTCAGCCCCAGCATTTT.

For this clone: The junction departs from germline at one end; a sequencing error may be responsible. CDR3 bases: TGTTCCAGCAGCTTTGTCCGGGATACGCAGTATTTT. Amino acids: CSSSFVRDTQYF. The J gene is TRBJ2-3, the V gene TRBV7-9; D call uncertain. The CDR3 runs to 12 residues. From germline, CDR1 is SEHNR and CDR2 FQNEAQ (reference sequence).

The chain has TRBV28 and TRBJ1-6, with 8 positions matching TRBD1. With 6 bases clipped from V and 9 bases from J, the junction kept 10 bases outside the gene matches. This CDR3 is built from 15 residues. The germline V gene encodes CDR1 MDHEN and CDR2 SYDVKM. CDR3 residues: CASSPSGGRGSPLHF. The DNA for the CDR3 is TGTGCCAGCAGCCCTTCAGGGGGCCGCGGTTCACCCCTCCACTTT. Full variable domain (remainder filled in from reference TRBV28 and TRBJ1-6): DVKVTQSSRYLVKRTGEKVFLECVQDMDHENMFWYRQDPGLGLRLIYFSYDVKMKEKGDIPEGYSVSREKKERFSLILESASTNQTSMYLCASSPSGGRGSPLHFGNGTRLTVT.

This chain joins TRBV4-3 and TRBJ2-7, with TRBD1 matching 9 bases. Losses at the gene ends were 2 bases for V and 4 bases for J; bases not matched to a gene: 6. Germline CDR1 reads LGHNA; CDR2 reads YSLEER. The CDR3 runs 15 residues. CDR3 nucleotide sequence: TGCGCCAGCAGCCAAACCGGACAGGGGAGGTACGAGCAGTACTTC. This gives the protein CASSQTGQGRYEQYF.